This is a list of T cell receptor beta chains from one sample in a study of regulatory T cells in long-lasting Graves disease. Using its own MiXCR run on the multiplex PCR reads, TCRdb lists one record per CDR3 protein. The sample shows approximately 440,000 distinct CDR3 sequences, 15% to 20% of them seen only once. The sample also formed part of further work on T cells in Graves' hyperthyroidism and ophthalmopathy.

The input for sequencing was peripheral blood mononuclear cells (PBMCs), taken at new diagnosis, from a patient treated with antithyroid drugs. These receptors came from a man aged 40-49 years with Graves disease. The CDR3 runs from the conserved cysteine through the conserved F or W. A D gene is named only where the DNA matches it firmly. Clone size is stated in some rows and not others, as once, few, many or a class when expanded.

TRBD2 TRBJ2-2 many TRBV27 CASRLAGGANTGELFF TGTGCCAGCAGATTAGCGGGGGGCGCGAACACCGGGGAGCTGTTTTTT
NA TRBJ1-2 NA TRBV12-3/TRBV12-4 CASSLEGVYGYTF TGTGCCAGCAGTTTAGAGGGTGTCTATGGCTACACCTTC
NA TRBJ2-7 many TRBV29-1 CSVGSWVLSSYEQYF TGCAGCGTTGGGTCCTGGGTCCTCTCTTCCTACGAGCAGTACTTC
NA TRBJ2-5 many TRBV6-2/TRBV6-3 CASSAEGETQYF TGTGCCAGCAGTGCAGAGGGGGAGACCCAGTACTTC
TRBD2 TRBJ2-7 few TRBV5-1 CASSLGASGPYEQYF TGCGCCAGCAGCTTGGGGGCTAGCGGACCCTACGAGCAGTACTTC
TRBD2 TRBJ2-1 few TRBV19 CASSTQPSGGLVVYEQFF TGTGCCAGTAGTACTCAACCCTCGGGGGGACTAGTCGTGTATGAGCAGTTCTTC
NA TRBJ2-7 few TRBV15 CATSSGQGHDEQYF TGTGCCACCAGCAGCGGGCAGGGGCACGACGAGCAGTACTTC
TRBD1 TRBJ1-2 NA TRBV7-8 CASSPKDRIGYTF TGTGCCAGCAGCCCGAAGGACAGGATTGGCTACACCTTC
TRBD2 TRBJ2-3 many TRBV9 CASSVGGLAGDTQYF TGTGCCAGCAGCGTAGGGGGACTAGCGGGAGATACGCAGTATTTT
TRBD1 TRBJ2-5 NA TRBV9 CASSVVGQGAETQYF TGTGCCAGCAGCGTAGTCGGACAGGGAGCGGAGACCCAGTACTTC
NA TRBJ2-5 NA TRBV3-1 CASSQDGLRRQETQYF TGTGCCAGCAGCCAAGATGGACTTAGGCGACAAGAGACCCAGTACTTC
NA TRBJ2-2 many TRBV11-2 CASSLGVRQGPNTGELFF TGTGCCAGCAGCTTAGGGGTACGGCAGGGTCCGAACACCGGGGAGCTGTTTTTT
TRBD2 TRBJ2-3 many TRBV24-1 CATSDLRDRRGLADTDTQYF TGTGCCACCAGTGACCTCCGGGACAGAAGAGGACTAGCGGATACAGATACGCAGTATTTT
TRBD2 TRBJ2-1 few TRBV30 CAWRPTSGRLISYNEQFF TGTGCCTGGAGGCCGACTAGCGGGAGGCTCATATCCTACAATGAGCAGTTCTTC
TRBD2 TRBJ2-5 NA TRBV25-1 CASSAVSGRGETQYF TGTGCCAGCAGTGCAGTTAGCGGGAGAGGAGAGACCCAGTACTTC
TRBD1 TRBJ1-2 few TRBV6-1 CASGGQVLYGYTF TGTGCCAGCGGGGGACAGGTCCTCTATGGCTACACCTTC
NA TRBJ2-2 few TRBV4-2 CASSQDHGAGELFF TGTGCCAGCAGCCAAGATCATGGGGCCGGGGAGCTGTTTTTT
NA TRBJ2-5 many TRBV11-2 CASTQVSHKETQYF TGTGCCAGCACCCAGGTTTCCCACAAAGAGACCCAGTACTTC
TRBD2 TRBJ2-1 few TRBV6-1 CASSEATSGIYNEQFF TGTGCCAGCAGTGAAGCGACTAGCGGGATCTACAATGAGCAGTTCTTC
NA TRBJ2-5 NA TRBV7-2 CASSFAGGPSPQYF TGTGCCAGCAGCTTCGCCGGGGGGCCATCCCCCCAGTACTTC
TRBD1 TRBJ1-1 few TRBV5-4 CASSLGQRLMNTEAFF TGTGCCAGCAGCCTGGGACAGCGACTCATGAACACTGAAGCTTTCTTT
NA TRBJ2-3 few TRBV24-1 CATSPGHTQYF TGTGCCACCAGTCCGGGACATACGCAGTATTTT
NA TRBJ1-2 many TRBV3-1 CASSQVGDRPGYTF TGTGCCAGCAGCCAAGTCGGGGACCGGCCTGGCTACACCTTC
NA TRBJ1-2 NA TRBV7-9 CASSLRGPDGYTF TGTGCCAGCAGCTTAAGGGGTCCCGATGGCTACACCTTC
TRBD2 TRBJ2-1 once TRBV20-1 CSARDSGTYNEQFF TGCAGTGCTAGAGATAGCGGGACCTACAATGAGCAGTTCTTC
TRBD2 TRBJ2-7 many TRBV28 CASTNGGLAAPYEQYF TGTGCCAGCACCAATGGCGGGCTAGCGGCCCCCTACGAGCAGTACTTC
TRBD1 TRBJ1-2 NA TRBV28 CASSFQGADYGYTF TGTGCCAGCAGTTTTCAGGGGGCCGACTATGGCTACACCTTC
TRBD1 TRBJ2-7 many TRBV28 CASSLQDRDYEQYF TGTGCCAGCAGTTTACAGGACAGGGATTACGAGCAGTACTTC
TRBD1 TRBJ2-7 NA TRBV27 CASRRGTVPSYEQYF TGTGCCAGCAGGAGAGGGACAGTTCCTTCCTACGAGCAGTACTTC
NA TRBJ2-5 few TRBV6-1 CASRRDLQETQYF TGTGCCAGCAGGCGGGACCTTCAAGAGACCCAGTACTTC
TRBD2 TRBJ2-1 NA TRBV6-7 CASSYSTTSGVRNEQFF TGTGCCAGCAGTTACTCGACGACTAGCGGGGTCCGCAATGAGCAGTTCTTC
NA TRBJ2-7 many TRBV11-2 CASSLVGDIYEQYF TGTGCCAGCAGCTTAGTGGGGGACATCTACGAGCAGTACTTC